This T cell receptor beta chain was profiled in a study of blood T cells in healthy people across ages. Each sample yielded at least 6.5 million isolated PBMCs. The CDR3 sequence is 14 residues long. In germline, CDR1 is SGHDN, CDR2 FVKESK. Together with a sample-barcoded 5' primer, a J-beta primer mix was included in a second PCR lasting about 6 to 11 cycles. TCRdb ran MiXCR on the 5' RACE reads and lists one entry per CDR3 protein. The sample has some 1.5 million distinct CDR3 sequences, 28% seen once. V is TRBV14 and J is TRBJ2-7; D may match TRBD1 or TRBD2 (5 bases each). The end of the DNA is better explained by TRBJ2-5, so the J call may be wrong. This receptor was taken from a woman in her twenties or thirties in good health. Sequenced input: blood. CDR3 nucleotide sequence: TGTGCCAGCAGCCAAGGAGGGGCCCCCGGGACCCAGTACTTC. This codes for CASSQGGAPGTQYF.